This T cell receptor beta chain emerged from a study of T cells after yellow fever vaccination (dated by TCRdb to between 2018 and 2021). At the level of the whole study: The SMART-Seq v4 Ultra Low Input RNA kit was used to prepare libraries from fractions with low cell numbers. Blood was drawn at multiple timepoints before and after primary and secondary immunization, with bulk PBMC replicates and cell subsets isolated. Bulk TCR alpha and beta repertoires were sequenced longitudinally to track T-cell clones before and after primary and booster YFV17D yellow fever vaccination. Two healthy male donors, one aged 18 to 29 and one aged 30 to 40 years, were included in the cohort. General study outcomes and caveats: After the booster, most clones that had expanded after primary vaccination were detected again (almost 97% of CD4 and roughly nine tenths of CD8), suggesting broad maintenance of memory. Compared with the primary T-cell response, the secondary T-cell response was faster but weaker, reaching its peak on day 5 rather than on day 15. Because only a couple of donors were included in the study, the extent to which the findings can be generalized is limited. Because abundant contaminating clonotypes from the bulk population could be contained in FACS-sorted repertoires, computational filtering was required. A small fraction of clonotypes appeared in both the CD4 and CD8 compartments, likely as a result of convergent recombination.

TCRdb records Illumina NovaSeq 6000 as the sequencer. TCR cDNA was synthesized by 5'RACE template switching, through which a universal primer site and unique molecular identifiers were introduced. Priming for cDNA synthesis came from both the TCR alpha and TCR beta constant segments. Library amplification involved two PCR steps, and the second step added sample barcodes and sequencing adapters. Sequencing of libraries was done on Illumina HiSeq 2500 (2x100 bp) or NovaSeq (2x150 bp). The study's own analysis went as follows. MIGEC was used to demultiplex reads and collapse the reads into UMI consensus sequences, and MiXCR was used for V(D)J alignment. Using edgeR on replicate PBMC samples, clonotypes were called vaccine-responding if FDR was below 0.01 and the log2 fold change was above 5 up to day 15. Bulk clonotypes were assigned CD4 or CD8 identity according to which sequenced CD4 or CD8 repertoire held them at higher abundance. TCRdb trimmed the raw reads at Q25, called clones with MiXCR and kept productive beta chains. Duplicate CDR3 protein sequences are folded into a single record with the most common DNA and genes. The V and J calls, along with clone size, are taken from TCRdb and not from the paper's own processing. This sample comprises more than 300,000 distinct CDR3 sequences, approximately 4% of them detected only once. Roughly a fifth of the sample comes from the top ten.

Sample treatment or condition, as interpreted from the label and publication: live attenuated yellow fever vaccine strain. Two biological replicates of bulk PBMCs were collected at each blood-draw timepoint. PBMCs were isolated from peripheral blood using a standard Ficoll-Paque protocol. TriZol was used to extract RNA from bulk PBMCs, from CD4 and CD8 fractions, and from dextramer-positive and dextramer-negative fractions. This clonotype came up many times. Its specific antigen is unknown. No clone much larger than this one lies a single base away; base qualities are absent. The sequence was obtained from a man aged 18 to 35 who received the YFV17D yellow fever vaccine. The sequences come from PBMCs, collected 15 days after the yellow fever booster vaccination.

The CDR3 reads CASSLWDRNSPLHF. The nucleotide sequence is given as TGCGCCAGCAGCTTATGGGACAGAAATTCACCCCTCCACTTT. The chain links TRBV5-1 with TRBJ1-6; TRBD1 fits 7 bases in the junction. The germline V end is reduced by 2 bases and the J end by 7 bases; junction bases left unmatched: 3. Including the terminal cysteine and phenylalanine, the CDR3 comprises 14 residues. Just CDR3 DNA is preserved here, 42 bases in frame from base 1. Taken from the germline V gene, the CDR1 and CDR2 loops are SGHRS and YFSETQ. Here the CDR3 is joined to the reference TRBV5-1 and TRBJ1-6 genes, and the full variable domain is: KAGVTQTPRYLIKTRGQQVTLSCSPISGHRSVSWYQQTPGQGLQFLFEYFSETQRNKGNFPGRFSGRQFSNSRSEMNVSTLELGDSALYLCASSLWDRNSPLHFGNGTRLTVT.